This TCR beta chain was recorded in a study of early T cells in non-severe SARS-CoV-2 infection. Study findings and constraints: VDJdb matching skewed toward anti-spike CD8 responses, missing private and CD4 specificities.

MiXCR, run by TCRdb on the 5' RACE reads, gives a single entry per CDR3 protein. The repertoire consists of tens of thousands of distinct CDR3 sequences, with approximately 12% occurring once and the leading ten covering under 4.5%. CDR1 SGHTA and CDR2 FQGNSA come from the germline V gene. V was shortened by 3 bases and J by 3 bases, with 13 bases between the two germline ends. This CDR3 region has 15 residues. Remarks on this clonotype: Its antigen is not known.

This chain joins TRBV7-2 and TRBJ2-3; no definite D call. The sequence was obtained from an adult who was a healthcare worker with PCR-confirmed SARS-CoV-2 infection or an uninfected control (not recorded which). The sequences come from whole blood, collected at baseline. The CDR3 loop reads CASSFLAAVTDTQYF. CDR3 in DNA: TGTGCCAGCAGCTTTCTTGCGGCAGTAACAGATACGCAGTATTTT.